This TCR beta chain was identified during a study of vaccination and CD4 T cells after COVID-19. Whole-study context: Median draw time for post-COVID samples was 80 to 110 days post-diagnosis (range 35 to 161). For post-vaccine samples, collection took place a median approximately 77 days after dose two, ranging from 14 to 241. The cells were exposed to overlapping spike peptides originating from SARS-CoV-2, HCoV-NL63, HCoV-OC43 and HCoV-229E for stimulation.

Treatment described: roughly 11-day PBMC culture with coronavirus spike peptide pools or control peptides (ViraFEST assay). The V and J ends lost 6 bases and 6 bases respectively, with 12 bases between them. Germline CDR1 and CDR2: MNHNS and SASEGT. The CDR3 totals 12 residues. Remarks on this clonotype: The antigen is undetermined.

The assay that was used to sequence DNA from cultured CD4+ T cells was the Oncomine TCR Beta short-read assay. In TCRdb, the PCR reads were re-called with MiXCR into one record per CDR3 protein. The sample lists roughly 7,600 distinct CDR3 sequences, 60% to 80% occurring once. The sequencing here drew on cultured CD4+ T cells from blood, taken after SARS-CoV-2 vaccination. The chain couples TRBV6-1 to TRBJ2-7, with D perhaps TRBD2 (5 bases). The clonotype originates from a human donor with COVID-19. The CDR3 sequence: CASRRTQGEQYF. CDR3 bases: TGTGCCAGCAGAAGGACTCAAGGCGAGCAGTACTTC.